The clone carrying this T cell receptor (beta chain) was detected only once. The antigen is unknown. The PCR used 60 Vbeta and 13 Jbeta primers. In the original analysis: Tens of millions of unique TCR beta chains, roughly 11 million of them shared, were counted by a later analysis. TCRdb keeps only in-frame clones here, not all; method: immunoSEQ multiplex PCR. Clone size and V and J calls were adopted from that table, with D and trimming inferred from the DNA. In the table there are roughly 200,000 clones, around 89% of which are singletons. The sample originates from a study of cytomegalovirus exposure and HLA in healthy donors. About the study: Unique TCRs from HLA-typed donors, roughly 89 million of them, were held in an early data release. Findings of the study overall: Upon later analysis, TCR association rates were observed to vary by HLA locus, being highest for DRB1 and lowest for HLA-C. A later analysis, which compared TCR beta chains of equal frequency, found the HLA-associated ones more clonally expanded.

Trimming removed 8 bases from V and 5 bases from J; junction bases left unmatched: 11. Germline CDR1 reads SGHTA; CDR2 reads FQGNSA. This CDR3 has 17 amino acids. The V gene is TRBV7-2, the J gene TRBJ2-2; 13 bases map to TRBD2. Material for sequencing was PBMCs. The receptor was derived from a woman aged 18-29 years in good health and CMV-seronegative. CDR3 region: CASEIGWTSGSTGELFF. DNA for the CDR3: TGTGCCAGCGAAATCGGTTGGACTAGCGGGAGTACCGGGGAGCTGTTTTTT.